Below, one T cell receptor (beta chain) is given with its context. Its antigen has not been determined. No base qualities exist here, and no much larger clone lies one base off it. This sample was included in a study of T-cell reconstitution after alpha-beta-depleted transplantation in children (dated by TCRdb to between 2015 and 2016). Regarding the study in general: The study quantitatively tracked T-cell immune reconstitution after TCRalphabeta/CD19-depleted allogeneic hematopoietic cell transplantation in children using TCR repertoire profiling.

The library was obtained by PCR. TCRdb lists the instrument as Illumina HiSeq 2500. Molecular barcoding was employed in the preparation of TCR libraries, with unique molecular identifiers being used to normalize TCRbeta repertoire quantification. The raw public data were reprocessed by TCRdb itself: fastp quality trimming at Q25, MiXCR clonotype calling, in-frame beta chains only. CDR3 protein duplicates are merged, each entry listing the most common genes and DNA. The sample table shows about 580,000 distinct CDR3 sequences, and 20% to 25% are seen once. 13% to 15% of the sample belongs to the ten largest clones. The investigation overall reported the following: The apparently early recovery of alphabetaT-cell counts about two months after transplant reportedly depended on only several hundred rapidly expanded clones that came from non-depleted graft cells. Over the following months the frequencies of hyperexpanded clones went down, and after one year T-cell counts and TCRbeta diversity were mostly credited to newly produced T cells. In some patients, the high TCRbeta diversity seen at day 60 was put down to recipient T cells and intrathymic progenitors that had survived conditioning.

In light of the paper, this sample's treatment or condition label describes: allogeneic hematopoietic cell transplantation with graft depleted of TCRalphabeta T cells and CD19 B cells. TCRalphabeta/CD19-depleted allogeneic hematopoietic cell grafts were given to the transplant recipients, all of whom were children. The CDR1 and CDR2 encoded by the germline V gene are LGHNA and YSLEER. From cysteine to phenylalanine, the CDR3 is 18 amino acids long. Only CDR3 DNA remains: 54 bases, in frame from the first base. Compared with germline, V lacks 1 base and J lacks 7 bases; bases without a gene match: 17.

In this chain, TRBV4-3 is recombined with TRBJ2-3, and TRBD2 matches 7 of the central bases. The sample was PBMCs, mostly from graft donor cells, taken 360 days after TCRalphabeta/CD19-depleted stem cell transplant. This sequence was found in a boy less than two years old who had a stem cell transplant for acute myeloid leukemia, so the T cells may come from the graft donor. In nucleotide form, the sequence is TGCGCCAGCAGCCAAGTTTTTGCAGGTAGCGGGCTAAGAAATACGCAGTATTTT. It encodes CASSQVFAGSGLRNTQYF.